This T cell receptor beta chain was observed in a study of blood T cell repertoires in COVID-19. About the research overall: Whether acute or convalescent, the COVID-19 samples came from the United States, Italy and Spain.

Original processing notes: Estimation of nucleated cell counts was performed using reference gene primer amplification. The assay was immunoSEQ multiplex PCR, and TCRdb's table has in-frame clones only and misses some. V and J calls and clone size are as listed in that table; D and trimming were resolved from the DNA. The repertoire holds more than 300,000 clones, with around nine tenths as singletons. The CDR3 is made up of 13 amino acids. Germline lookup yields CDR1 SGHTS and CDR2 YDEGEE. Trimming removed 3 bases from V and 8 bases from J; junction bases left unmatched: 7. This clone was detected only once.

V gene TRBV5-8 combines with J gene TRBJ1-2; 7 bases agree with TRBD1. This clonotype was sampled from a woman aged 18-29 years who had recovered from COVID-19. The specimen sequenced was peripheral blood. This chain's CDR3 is CASSYGTARGYTF. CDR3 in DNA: TGTGCCAGCAGCTACGGGACAGCGAGGGGCTACACCTTC.